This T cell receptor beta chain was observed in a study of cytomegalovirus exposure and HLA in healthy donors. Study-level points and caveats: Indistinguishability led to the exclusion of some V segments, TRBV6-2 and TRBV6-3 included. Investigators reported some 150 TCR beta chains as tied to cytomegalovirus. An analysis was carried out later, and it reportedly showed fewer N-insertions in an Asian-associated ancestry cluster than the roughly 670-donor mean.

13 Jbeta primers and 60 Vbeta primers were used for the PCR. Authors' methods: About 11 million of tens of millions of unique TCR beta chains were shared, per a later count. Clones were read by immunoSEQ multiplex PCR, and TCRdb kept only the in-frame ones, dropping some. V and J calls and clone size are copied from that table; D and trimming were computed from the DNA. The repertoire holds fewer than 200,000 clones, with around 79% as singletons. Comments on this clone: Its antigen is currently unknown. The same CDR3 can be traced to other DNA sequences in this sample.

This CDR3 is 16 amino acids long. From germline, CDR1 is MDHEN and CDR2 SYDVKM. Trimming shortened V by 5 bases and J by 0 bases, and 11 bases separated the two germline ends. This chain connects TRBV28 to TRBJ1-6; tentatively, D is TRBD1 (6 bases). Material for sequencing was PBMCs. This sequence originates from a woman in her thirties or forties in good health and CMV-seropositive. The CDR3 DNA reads TGTGCCAGCAGTCTAGGGGGTAGCTCCTATAATTCACCCCTCCACTTT. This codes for CASSLGGSSYNSPLHF.